A selection of T cell receptor beta chains follows, all from one sample in a study of T cell repertoires in cytomegalovirus infection. TCRdb analysed the reads with MiXCR anew, one entry per CDR3 protein. The table shows about 300,000 distinct CDR3 sequences, with around 9.6% occurring only once. The sequencing sample was made of PBMCs. These receptors all stem from a human donor in good health (CMV status not recorded). Some clones in this sample may be carry-over from other donors' samples. Each CDR3 is given with its conserved first and last residue. Each record gives: V gene, clone size, D gene, J gene, CDR3 DNA, CDR3 protein. The D gene is left open where the match is weak. Some rows mark clone size as missing; the rest say once, few, many or name a class of expanded clone.

v_call: TRBV6-1
clone_size: many
d_call: NA
j_call: TRBJ1-5
cdr3_nt: TGTGCCAGCAGCCCGCCCGCAAGGGAACCCCAGCATTTT
cdr3_aa: CASSPPAREPQHF

v_call: TRBV6-6
clone_size: many
d_call: NA
j_call: TRBJ1-2
cdr3_nt: TGTGCCAGCAGTTACGGGACAAGTCGGGCGGACTATGGCTACACCTTC
cdr3_aa: CASSYGTSRADYGYTF

v_call: TRBV6-1
clone_size: many
d_call: NA
j_call: TRBJ1-1
cdr3_nt: TGTGCCAGCAGTTTAACCGGGACTATAAACACTGAAGCTTTCTTT
cdr3_aa: CASSLTGTINTEAFF

v_call: TRBV12-3/TRBV12-4
clone_size: many
d_call: TRBD1
j_call: TRBJ2-1
cdr3_nt: TGTGCCAGCAGTAAAGACAGGGGCTACAATGAGCAGTTCTTC
cdr3_aa: CASSKDRGYNEQFF

v_call: TRBV5-1
clone_size: many
d_call: NA
j_call: TRBJ1-2
cdr3_nt: TGCGCCAGCAGCCTCCCGCTTCCGGGGACCTCGGATGGCTACACCTTC
cdr3_aa: CASSLPLPGTSDGYTF

v_call: TRBV7-2
clone_size: many
d_call: NA
j_call: TRBJ2-5
cdr3_nt: TGTGCCAGCACCTCGAGTGGCTCACTCCAAGAGACCCAGTACTTC
cdr3_aa: CASTSSGSLQETQYF

v_call: TRBV20-1
clone_size: NA
d_call: TRBD1
j_call: TRBJ2-7
cdr3_nt: TGCAGTGCCGAGGGGGACAGGGTCTACGAGCAGTACTTC
cdr3_aa: CSAEGDRVYEQYF

v_call: TRBV24-1
clone_size: many
d_call: NA
j_call: TRBJ2-1
cdr3_nt: TGTGCCACCAGTGACACGAACACGAATGAGCAGTTCTTC
cdr3_aa: CATSDTNTNEQFF

v_call: TRBV28
clone_size: few
d_call: NA
j_call: TRBJ1-5
cdr3_nt: TGTGCCAGCGGGAGCCAGCCCCAGCATTTT
cdr3_aa: CASGSQPQHF

v_call: TRBV7-2
clone_size: many
d_call: NA
j_call: TRBJ1-3
cdr3_nt: TGTGCCAGCAGCTTAGCTGGGGCAGGGTACAACACCATATATTTT
cdr3_aa: CASSLAGAGYNTIYF

v_call: TRBV27
clone_size: many
d_call: NA
j_call: TRBJ1-2
cdr3_nt: TGTGCCAGCAGTCTCCGACGACAGCCTGGCGCTAACTATGGCTACACCTTC
cdr3_aa: CASSLRRQPGANYGYTF

v_call: TRBV7-2
clone_size: many
d_call: TRBD2
j_call: TRBJ2-3
cdr3_nt: TGTGCCAGCAGCTCGACTAGCGGGGCGATCACAGATACGCAGTATTTT
cdr3_aa: CASSSTSGAITDTQYF

v_call: TRBV14
clone_size: many
d_call: NA
j_call: TRBJ2-5
cdr3_nt: TGTGCCAGCAGCCAAGATTTAGGGAATCGGGAGACCCAGTACTTC
cdr3_aa: CASSQDLGNRETQYF

v_call: TRBV4-3
clone_size: NA
d_call: NA
j_call: TRBJ1-2
cdr3_nt: TGCGCCAGCAGCCAAACCCGACACGGGGCATACGGCTACACCTTC
cdr3_aa: CASSQTRHGAYGYTF

v_call: TRBV5-8
clone_size: few
d_call: TRBD2
j_call: TRBJ2-3
cdr3_nt: TGTGCCAGCAGCAACCTAGCGGGGGTAATGACAGATACGCAGTATTTT
cdr3_aa: CASSNLAGVMTDTQYF

v_call: TRBV14
clone_size: many
d_call: TRBD1
j_call: TRBJ1-2
cdr3_nt: TGTGCCAGCAGCTTTGACAGGGGGTATGGCTACACCTTC
cdr3_aa: CASSFDRGYGYTF

v_call: TRBV20-1
clone_size: many
d_call: TRBD2
j_call: TRBJ2-1
cdr3_nt: TGCAGTGCTAGTGTAGGAGGCGGGGGGCAGAACAATGAGCAGTTCTTC
cdr3_aa: CSASVGGGGQNNEQFF

v_call: TRBV7-2
clone_size: many
d_call: NA
j_call: TRBJ2-2
cdr3_nt: TGTGCCAGCAGCTTGGCTACAGTAGGTACCGGGGAGCTGTTTTTT
cdr3_aa: CASSLATVGTGELFF

v_call: TRBV7-9
clone_size: many
d_call: TRBD1
j_call: TRBJ2-3
cdr3_nt: TGTGCCAGCAGCTTAAACAGGGGGCTGGGAGATACGCAGTATTTT
cdr3_aa: CASSLNRGLGDTQYF

v_call: TRBV12-3/TRBV12-4
clone_size: many
d_call: TRBD1
j_call: TRBJ1-5
cdr3_nt: TGTGCCAGCAGTTCGACAGGGTCTGGACAGCCCCAGCATTTT
cdr3_aa: CASSSTGSGQPQHF

v_call: TRBV29-1
clone_size: few
d_call: TRBD1
j_call: TRBJ2-6
cdr3_nt: TGCAGCGTCCGGGGACAGGTGGCTGGGGCCAACGTCCTGACTTTC
cdr3_aa: CSVRGQVAGANVLTF

v_call: TRBV4-2
clone_size: NA
d_call: TRBD2
j_call: TRBJ2-1
cdr3_nt: TGTGCCAGCAGCCCAAGCGGGGCGGCCTACAATGAGCAGTTCTTC
cdr3_aa: CASSPSGAAYNEQFF

v_call: TRBV5-1
clone_size: NA
d_call: NA
j_call: TRBJ1-6
cdr3_nt: TGCGCCAGCAGCGTCGGGGAGCCACGTTCACCCCTCCACTTT
cdr3_aa: CASSVGEPRSPLHF

v_call: TRBV6-5
clone_size: NA
d_call: NA
j_call: TRBJ1-1
cdr3_nt: TGTGCCAGCAGTTACGGCCAGACGGTGAACACTGAAGCTTTCTTT
cdr3_aa: CASSYGQTVNTEAFF

v_call: TRBV12-3/TRBV12-4
clone_size: many
d_call: NA
j_call: TRBJ1-1
cdr3_nt: TGTGCCAGCAGTTTCGCAGCGAACACTGAAGCTTTCTTT
cdr3_aa: CASSFAANTEAFF

v_call: TRBV20-1
clone_size: many
d_call: TRBD2
j_call: TRBJ2-2
cdr3_nt: TGCAGTGCTCCCCGGCCTAGCGGGGGGGCCGGGACCGGGGAGCTGTTTTTT
cdr3_aa: CSAPRPSGGAGTGELFF

v_call: TRBV5-1
clone_size: NA
d_call: NA
j_call: TRBJ2-5
cdr3_nt: TGCGCCAGCAGTCAGACAGGGAGGCTAGAGACCCAGTACTTC
cdr3_aa: CASSQTGRLETQYF

v_call: TRBV28
clone_size: many
d_call: NA
j_call: TRBJ1-2
cdr3_nt: TGTGCCAGCAGTCGCCCCCGTGGCTACACCTTC
cdr3_aa: CASSRPRGYTF